One T cell receptor beta chain is described in this entry. The antigen is unknown. The sample belongs to a study of cytomegalovirus exposure and HLA in healthy donors. Study outcomes and limitations: In a later analysis, a missense DCLRE1C variant was linked to TCR beta V- and J-gene trimming.

PCR primers comprised 60 Vbeta and 13 Jbeta primers. TCRdb keeps only in-frame clones here, not all; method: immunoSEQ multiplex PCR. Of over 140,000 clones detected, around 81% appear once; the ten largest clones hold 2% to 3%. Trimming pared 0 bases from V and 8 bases from J, leaving 17 bases between. The CDR3 has 15 residues. Germline lookup yields CDR1 SGDLS and CDR2 YYNGEE. The V call is TRBV9, the J call TRBJ1-1, with no clear D. This TCR was sampled from a man in his fifties in good health and CMV-seronegative. Sequenced: PBMCs. Here the CDR3 reads CASSVAEDHLVEAFF. The CDR3 bases are TGTGCCAGCAGCGTAGCGGAGGATCACCTTGTGGAAGCTTTCTTT.